The rows below give T cell receptor beta chains drawn from one sample of a study of blood T cells in healthy people across ages. Each CDR3 protein gets one entry after TCRdb re-called the 5' RACE reads with MiXCR. Here the sample spans approximately 780,000 distinct CDR3 sequences, under 30% being singletons. The same specimen was also included in a second study, on T cells of mothers and their children.

The specimen was blood. These receptors were taken from a boy between 10 and 17 years old in good health. Both conserved end residues are part of each CDR3. Each record gives: J gene, V gene, clone size, D gene, CDR3 DNA, CDR3 protein. D genes are given only for firm matches. Clone size is given for some rows only: seen once, a few or many times, or a class if the clone is expanded.

j_call: TRBJ1-2; v_call: TRBV7-9; clone_size: once; d_call: TRBD1; cdr3_nt: TGTGCCAGCAGCCCGGAGGACAGGAGTATCTATGGCTACACCTTC; cdr3_aa: CASSPEDRSIYGYTF
j_call: TRBJ2-7; v_call: TRBV5-1; clone_size: -; d_call: -; cdr3_nt: TGCGCCAGCAGCTTGTACAAGAACTACGAGCAGTACTTC; cdr3_aa: CASSLYKNYEQYF
j_call: TRBJ2-5; v_call: TRBV7-2; clone_size: -; d_call: TRBD1; cdr3_nt: TGTGCCAGCAAACTGGGACAGCCCGAGACCCAGTACTTC; cdr3_aa: CASKLGQPETQYF
j_call: TRBJ2-3; v_call: TRBV20-1; clone_size: -; d_call: -; cdr3_nt: TGCAGTGCATGGGACGGAAACACAGATACGCAGTATTTT; cdr3_aa: CSAWDGNTDTQYF
j_call: TRBJ2-7; v_call: TRBV29-1; clone_size: few; d_call: -; cdr3_nt: TGCAGCGGCTATGGATCCGGGGATAGCTCCTACGAGCAGTACTTC; cdr3_aa: CSGYGSGDSSYEQYF
j_call: TRBJ2-1; v_call: TRBV6-4; clone_size: -; d_call: TRBD2; cdr3_nt: TGTGCCAGCAGTGACGTGCTAGCGGGGACTCACAATGAGCAGTTCTTC; cdr3_aa: CASSDVLAGTHNEQFF
j_call: TRBJ1-6; v_call: TRBV4-1; clone_size: -; d_call: -; cdr3_nt: TGCGCCAGCAGCCAAGTACTACAGGAGTATTCACCCCTCCACTTT; cdr3_aa: CASSQVLQEYSPLHF
j_call: TRBJ2-1; v_call: TRBV12-3/TRBV12-4; clone_size: -; d_call: TRBD1; cdr3_nt: TGTGCCAGCAGTTTAAGGGCTAAGACAGGGGGCTCCTACAATGAGCAGTTCTTC; cdr3_aa: CASSLRAKTGGSYNEQFF
j_call: TRBJ2-7; v_call: TRBV29-1; clone_size: few; d_call: -; cdr3_nt: TGCAGCGTTGAGGGGACCGAAACCTACGAGCAGTACTTC; cdr3_aa: CSVEGTETYEQYF
j_call: TRBJ2-2; v_call: TRBV7-9; clone_size: few; d_call: TRBD2; cdr3_nt: TGTGCCAGCAGCACTAAACCCGGGACTAGCGGGGGCCTCAACACCGGGGAGCTGTTTTTT; cdr3_aa: CASSTKPGTSGGLNTGELFF
j_call: TRBJ2-5; v_call: TRBV14; clone_size: -; d_call: -; cdr3_nt: TGTGCCAGCAGCCAAGAAGATGATAGGACCCAGTACTTC; cdr3_aa: CASSQEDDRTQYF
j_call: TRBJ2-2; v_call: TRBV6-5; clone_size: -; d_call: -; cdr3_nt: TGTGCCAGCAATTACTATGGGTCGGCCGGGGAGCTGTTTTTT; cdr3_aa: CASNYYGSAGELFF
j_call: TRBJ2-1; v_call: TRBV7-2; clone_size: -; d_call: TRBD2; cdr3_nt: TGTGCCAGCAGCCCCGCCTGGACTAGCGGACAGGGTGAGCAGTTCTTC; cdr3_aa: CASSPAWTSGQGEQFF
j_call: TRBJ2-7; v_call: TRBV7-2; clone_size: -; d_call: -; cdr3_nt: TGTGCCAGCAGCATCTCCAGGGTGAACGAGCAGTACTTC; cdr3_aa: CASSISRVNEQYF
j_call: TRBJ2-1; v_call: TRBV7-9; clone_size: -; d_call: TRBD1; cdr3_nt: TGTGCCAGCAGCTTAGCGGGGACAGACTACAATGAGCAGTTCTTC; cdr3_aa: CASSLAGTDYNEQFF
j_call: TRBJ1-5; v_call: TRBV4-1; clone_size: -; d_call: -; cdr3_nt: TGCGCCAGCAGCCAAACACAGGGCAGCAATCAGCCCCAGCATTTT; cdr3_aa: CASSQTQGSNQPQHF
j_call: TRBJ2-1; v_call: TRBV6-5; clone_size: few; d_call: -; cdr3_nt: TGTGCCAGCAGTGCCTCTCGGGCCCCCAGTTACAATGAGCAGTTCTTC; cdr3_aa: CASSASRAPSYNEQFF
j_call: TRBJ2-2; v_call: TRBV7-9; clone_size: once; d_call: -; cdr3_nt: TGTGCCAGCACCGTAGGGGGGGCGAACACCGGGGAGCTGTTTTTT; cdr3_aa: CASTVGGANTGELFF
j_call: TRBJ2-7; v_call: TRBV18; clone_size: -; d_call: TRBD1; cdr3_nt: TGTGCCAGCTCAACCTCGGGACAGACCTACGAGCAGTACTTC; cdr3_aa: CASSTSGQTYEQYF
j_call: TRBJ1-4; v_call: TRBV27; clone_size: -; d_call: -; cdr3_nt: TGTGCCAGCAGTCCCGCGGGGTCGGATAATGAAAAACTGTTTTTT; cdr3_aa: CASSPAGSDNEKLFF
j_call: TRBJ2-3; v_call: TRBV24-1; clone_size: few; d_call: -; cdr3_nt: TGTGCCACCTCACCGAGGACCACAGATACGCAGTATTTT; cdr3_aa: CATSPRTTDTQYF
j_call: TRBJ2-7; v_call: TRBV9; clone_size: few; d_call: TRBD2; cdr3_nt: TGTGCCAGCAGCGTCAGCGGGGGGCTTACCTACGAGCAGTACTTC; cdr3_aa: CASSVSGGLTYEQYF
j_call: TRBJ2-1; v_call: TRBV28; clone_size: -; d_call: -; cdr3_nt: TGTGCCAGCACTATCGGAGGGTCCTACAATGAGCAGTTCTTC; cdr3_aa: CASTIGGSYNEQFF
j_call: TRBJ2-3; v_call: TRBV9; clone_size: -; d_call: -; cdr3_nt: TGTGCCAGCAGCGCCCCGGGATCACTCACAGATACGCAGTATTTT; cdr3_aa: CASSAPGSLTDTQYF
j_call: TRBJ1-5; v_call: TRBV6-6; clone_size: -; d_call: -; cdr3_nt: TGTGCCAGCAGTGGGGGATCAAGCAATCAGCCCCAGCATTTT; cdr3_aa: CASSGGSSNQPQHF
j_call: TRBJ1-5; v_call: TRBV5-1; clone_size: -; d_call: TRBD1; cdr3_nt: TGCGCCAGCAGCTATGGTGACAGGGACAATCAGCCCCAGCATTTT; cdr3_aa: CASSYGDRDNQPQHF
j_call: TRBJ1-2; v_call: TRBV30; clone_size: -; d_call: -; cdr3_nt: TGTGCCTGGAGTGTAGGGGTGTCCTCTTATGGCTACACCTTC; cdr3_aa: CAWSVGVSSYGYTF
j_call: TRBJ1-3; v_call: TRBV10-3; clone_size: -; d_call: -; cdr3_nt: TGTGCCATCCTAAATGGGCCTGGAAACACCATATATTTT; cdr3_aa: CAILNGPGNTIYF
j_call: TRBJ1-1; v_call: TRBV5-1; clone_size: -; d_call: TRBD1; cdr3_nt: TGCGCCAGCCAAAGACAGGGTAAGAACACTGAAGCTTTCTTT; cdr3_aa: CASQRQGKNTEAFF
j_call: TRBJ2-1; v_call: TRBV3-1; clone_size: few; d_call: -; cdr3_nt: TGTGCCAGCAGCCACCACAGGGAAGATGAGCAGTTCTTC; cdr3_aa: CASSHHREDEQFF
j_call: TRBJ1-2; v_call: TRBV25-1; clone_size: many; d_call: -; cdr3_nt: TGTGCCAGCAGTAAAGGCTATGGCTACACCTTC; cdr3_aa: CASSKGYGYTF
j_call: TRBJ1-2; v_call: TRBV20-1; clone_size: -; d_call: TRBD1; cdr3_nt: TGCAGTGCCACACGACAGGGGTCTAACTATGGCTACACCTTC; cdr3_aa: CSATRQGSNYGYTF
j_call: TRBJ1-4; v_call: TRBV27; clone_size: -; d_call: TRBD1; cdr3_nt: TGTGCCAGCAGTGAGGGGACAGGGAGCCCTAATGAAAAACTGTTTTTT; cdr3_aa: CASSEGTGSPNEKLFF
j_call: TRBJ1-2; v_call: TRBV4-1; clone_size: -; d_call: -; cdr3_nt: TGCGCCAGCAGCCAAGTTTTCCAGTTGGGCTACACCTTC; cdr3_aa: CASSQVFQLGYTF
j_call: TRBJ2-5; v_call: TRBV20-1; clone_size: -; d_call: TRBD1; cdr3_nt: TGCAGTGCTCATATATGGACAGGCCAAGAGACCCAGTACTTC; cdr3_aa: CSAHIWTGQETQYF
j_call: TRBJ2-5; v_call: TRBV4-1; clone_size: few; d_call: -; cdr3_nt: TGCGCCAGCAGCCACCCAAGGGCGGAGACCCAGTACTTC; cdr3_aa: CASSHPRAETQYF
j_call: TRBJ1-6; v_call: TRBV6-5; clone_size: few; d_call: -; cdr3_nt: TGTGCCAGCAGTTACTCTAGGGGTGGGTCCCAAAGGGGTTCACCCCTCCACTTT; cdr3_aa: CASSYSRGGSQRGSPLHF
j_call: TRBJ2-5; v_call: TRBV3-1; clone_size: -; d_call: -; cdr3_nt: TGTACCAGCAGCCATCCGGTGGGCTTCCAAGAGACCCAGTACTTC; cdr3_aa: CTSSHPVGFQETQYF
j_call: TRBJ2-7; v_call: TRBV2; clone_size: few; d_call: TRBD1; cdr3_nt: TGTGCCAGCAGTATCCGGGACAGTCGCGACGAGCAGTACTTC; cdr3_aa: CASSIRDSRDEQYF
j_call: TRBJ1-1; v_call: TRBV6-5; clone_size: -; d_call: -; cdr3_nt: TGTGCCAGCAGTTATGAGCGGGGGAACACTGAAGCTTTCTTT; cdr3_aa: CASSYERGNTEAFF
j_call: TRBJ2-7; v_call: TRBV10-1; clone_size: -; d_call: TRBD2; cdr3_nt: TGCGCCAGCATAGGGACTACTTTCTCCTACGAGCAGTACTTC; cdr3_aa: CASIGTTFSYEQYF
j_call: TRBJ2-5; v_call: TRBV11-2; clone_size: -; d_call: -; cdr3_nt: TGTGCCAGCAGCTTAGACGCGGTCACGCGGACCCAGTACTTC; cdr3_aa: CASSLDAVTRTQYF
j_call: TRBJ1-4; v_call: TRBV3-1; clone_size: -; d_call: -; cdr3_nt: TGTGCCAGCAGCCATAGTGAACAGGGAAGAGAAAAACTGTTTTTT; cdr3_aa: CASSHSEQGREKLFF
j_call: TRBJ2-3; v_call: TRBV6-1; clone_size: -; d_call: TRBD2; cdr3_nt: TGTGCCAGCGGTCGGGGGGGCCACACAGATACGCAGTATTTT; cdr3_aa: CASGRGGHTDTQYF
j_call: TRBJ2-5; v_call: TRBV5-5; clone_size: few; d_call: TRBD1; cdr3_nt: TGTGCCAGCAGCTTCCGGGACAGGGAGCAAGAGACCCAGTACTTC; cdr3_aa: CASSFRDREQETQYF
j_call: TRBJ1-2; v_call: TRBV10-3; clone_size: few; d_call: TRBD1; cdr3_nt: TGTGCCATCAGTGATGAGGGGGCGCAAGGCTATGGCTACACCTTC; cdr3_aa: CAISDEGAQGYGYTF
j_call: TRBJ1-1; v_call: TRBV2; clone_size: few; d_call: TRBD1; cdr3_nt: TGTACCAGCAGCCGGGACAGGGGGGCCAGGTACGCTGAAGCTTTCTTT; cdr3_aa: CTSSRDRGARYAEAFF
j_call: TRBJ2-5; v_call: TRBV6-6; clone_size: -; d_call: TRBD1; cdr3_nt: TGTGCCAGCAGGGCCCCGACAGGGCAAGAGACCCAGTACTTC; cdr3_aa: CASRAPTGQETQYF
j_call: TRBJ2-7; v_call: TRBV29-1; clone_size: -; d_call: -; cdr3_nt: TGCAGCGTTGGAGAGGGTATCAAGCAGTACTTC; cdr3_aa: CSVGEGIKQYF
j_call: TRBJ1-2; v_call: TRBV14; clone_size: few; d_call: -; cdr3_nt: TGTGCCAGCAGCCAAGATCTTACAGGCTATGGCTACACCTTC; cdr3_aa: CASSQDLTGYGYTF
j_call: TRBJ1-5; v_call: TRBV12-3/TRBV12-4; clone_size: many; d_call: TRBD1; cdr3_nt: TGTGCCAGCAGTTTCTCCCAGGGGGGGTCGTTGGCCCAGCATTTT; cdr3_aa: CASSFSQGGSLAQHF
j_call: TRBJ1-4; v_call: TRBV28; clone_size: few; d_call: TRBD1; cdr3_nt: TGTGCCAGCAGCTCCCGGGGTACAGGGGACAATGAAAAACTGTTTTTT; cdr3_aa: CASSSRGTGDNEKLFF
j_call: TRBJ2-1; v_call: TRBV7-3; clone_size: few; d_call: TRBD2; cdr3_nt: TGTGCCAGCAGCCCGGCGGCGGGGGGCGGTGAGCAGTTCTTC; cdr3_aa: CASSPAAGGGEQFF
j_call: TRBJ2-7; v_call: TRBV7-9; clone_size: -; d_call: TRBD1; cdr3_nt: TGTGCCAGCAGCCCTGGGGGCAGGGGGCATGAGCAGTACTTC; cdr3_aa: CASSPGGRGHEQYF
j_call: TRBJ2-3; v_call: TRBV3-1; clone_size: -; d_call: -; cdr3_nt: TGTGCCAGCAGCCAAGGGAATACGCAGTATTTT; cdr3_aa: CASSQGNTQYF
j_call: TRBJ2-5; v_call: TRBV7-2; clone_size: few; d_call: -; cdr3_nt: TGTGCCGGCCAGGAGGGGCCGGCCCCCGAAGAGACCCAGTACTTC; cdr3_aa: CAGQEGPAPEETQYF
j_call: TRBJ2-5; v_call: TRBV4-2; clone_size: few; d_call: -; cdr3_nt: TGTGCCAGCAGCCAAGATCACCAGGACCTCCCAGGGGAGACCCAGTACTTC; cdr3_aa: CASSQDHQDLPGETQYF
j_call: TRBJ2-1; v_call: TRBV5-1; clone_size: many; d_call: TRBD1; cdr3_nt: TGCGCCAGCAGCCTCGGACAGGGGGATGAGCAGTTCTTC; cdr3_aa: CASSLGQGDEQFF
j_call: TRBJ2-7; v_call: TRBV10-3; clone_size: -; d_call: -; cdr3_nt: TGTGCCATCAGTGATGTATCCTACGAGCAGTACTTC; cdr3_aa: CAISDVSYEQYF
j_call: TRBJ2-3; v_call: TRBV14; clone_size: once; d_call: -; cdr3_nt: TGTGCCAGCAACCGGGTCGGCACAGATACGCAGTATTTT; cdr3_aa: CASNRVGTDTQYF